Below, 25 T cell receptor beta chains from the same sample are listed, as sequenced in a study of neurological immune-mediated disorders. TCRdb analysed the 5' RACE reads with MiXCR anew, one entry per CDR3 protein. Of some 79,000 distinct CDR3 sequences listed, 13% to 15% are singletons. Material for sequencing was PBMCs. The receptor source for this set is a woman in her forties or fifties in good health.

The sample holds many counts of this clonotype. The chain is built from TRBV20-1 and TRBJ2-5; D remains unclear. This CDR3 is 15 amino acids long. V was pared by 7 bases and J by 0 bases, with 18 bases between. Germline CDR1 and CDR2: DFQATT and SNEGSKA (reference sequence). The DNA for the CDR3 is TGCAGTGGATTAAAAAGTCCGGGCTACCAAGAGACCCAGTACTTC. Translating it yields CSGLKSPGYQETQYF.

This clonotype was observed many times. The gene calls are TRBV28 and TRBJ2-1; 11 bases match TRBD2. V dropped 2 bases and J dropped 6; count of bases not matched to a gene: 3. The CDR3 contains 15 residues. The germline V gene has CDR1 MDHEN and CDR2 SYDVKM. CDR3 protein: CASSLRLAGINEQFF. CDR3 DNA sequence: TGTGCCAGCAGTTTAAGACTAGCGGGGATCAATGAGCAGTTCTTC.

This clonotype was observed at least ten times. The rearrangement joins TRBV12-5 to TRBJ2-1, with D unclear. Germline CDR1 reads LGHNT; CDR2 reads FRNRAP. Trimming cost V 7 bases and J 3 bases, with 7 bases left between them. This CDR3 spans 12 amino acids. The CDR3 DNA reads as TGTGCTAGTGTTGACGGCTACAATGAGCAGTTCTTC. Its translation is CASVDGYNEQFF. Using reference TRBV12-5 and TRBJ2-1 for the parts outside the CDR3, the full variable domain is DARVTQTPRHKVTEMGQEVTMRCQPILGHNTVFWYRQTMMQGLELLAYFRNRAPLDDSGMPKDRFSAEMPDATLATLKIQPSEPRDSAVYFCASVDGYNEQFFGPGTRLTVL.

This clonotype was picked up many times. The rearrangement uses TRBV3-1 and TRBJ1-1, with a weak D call TRBD1 (6 bases). V was trimmed by 8 bases and J by 4 bases, leaving 14 bases between them. The CDR3 spans 13 residues. Germline lookup yields CDR1 LGHDT and CDR2 YNNKEL (reference sequence). The CDR3 nucleotides are TGTGCCAGCGGAACGGGGGGGGCCACTGAAGCTTTCTTT. It encodes CASGTGGATEAFF.

There are many counts of this clonotype. The chain recombines TRBV5-6 with TRBJ1-2; no clear D. V lost 0 bases, J lost 4 bases, and 4 bases lay in between. The CDR3 runs to 12 residues. From germline, CDR1 is SGHDT and CDR2 YYEEEE. CDR3 in DNA: TGTGCCAGCAGCTTGGAGACCTATGGCTACACCTTC. Its protein is CASSLETYGYTF. The full variable domain, in which reference TRBV5-6 and TRBJ1-2 provide the parts outside the CDR3, is DAGVTQSPTHLIKTRGQQVTLRCSPKSGHDTVSWYQQALGQGPQFIFQYYEEEERQRGNFPDRFSGHQFPNYSSELNVNALLLGDSALYLCASSLETYGYTFGSGTRLTVV.

This clonotype was recorded many times. V usage is TRBV5-1 and J usage is TRBJ1-2; 8 bases map to TRBD1. The CDR3 consists of 15 residues. Germline V lookup: CDR1 SGHRS, CDR2 YFSETQ. With 0 bases clipped from V and 4 bases from J, the junction kept 5 bases outside the gene matches. The CDR3 loop reads CASSLGGTGFYGYTF. CDR3 DNA: TGCGCCAGCAGCTTGGGAGGGACAGGATTCTATGGCTACACCTTC.

This sequence joins TRBV5-1 and TRBJ1-4; D may be TRBD1 (5 bases). V shed 4 bases and J shed 5 bases, with 15 bases lying between them. The germline V gene has CDR1 SGHRS and CDR2 YFSETQ. The CDR3 loop spans 15 amino acids. The CDR3 protein is CASSPWSGQNEKLFF. CDR3 nucleotide sequence: TGCGCCAGCAGCCCCTGGTCAGGACAAAATGAAAAACTGTTTTTT.

At least ten counts were recorded for this clonotype. V is TRBV25-1 and J is TRBJ1-2; D is unresolved. The CDR3 runs to 11 residues. V lost 4 bases and J lost 8, with 8 bases in between. Germline V lookup: CDR1 MGHDK, CDR2 SYGVNS. Here the CDR3 DNA reads TGTGCCAGCAGTGTTGACATCGGCTACACCTTC. The encoded protein is CASSVDIGYTF.

This clonotype has at least ten counts. The chain is built from TRBV14 and TRBJ2-5; maybe TRBD2 (6 bases). The CDR3 runs to 15 residues. The germline CDR1 and CDR2 sequences are SGHDN and FVKESK. V was pared by 4 bases and J by 5 bases, with 17 bases between. This CDR3 reads CASSPEEGIGETQYF. The CDR3 DNA reads TGTGCCAGCAGCCCCGAGGAGGGGATAGGGGAGACCCAGTACTTC.

This clonotype has at least ten counts. The chain is built from TRBV20-1 and TRBJ2-3; 12 nucleotides agree with TRBD2. The V gene's germline CDR1 is DFQATT and CDR2 SNEGSKA (reference sequence). V was pared by 3 bases and J by 10 bases, with 14 bases of the junction left unmatched. There are 16 residues in the CDR3. Written as DNA, the CDR3 is TGCAGTGCTAGGGGACTAGCGGGTTTTCACGCTGCTGCGCAGTATTTT. Its protein product is CSARGLAGFHAAAQYF.

The table lists this clonotype with many counts. The V and J genes are TRBV6-5 and TRBJ2-3; 8 positions match TRBD2. V was clipped by 7 bases and J by 5 bases; unmatched bases: 8. Germline lookup yields CDR1 MNHEY and CDR2 SVGAGI. This CDR3 contains 14 residues. As DNA, the CDR3 is TGTGCCAGCAAACTGCCGGGGGGGAGAGATACGCAGTATTTT. It is translated as CASKLPGGRDTQYF.

The J gene is TRBJ2-2, the V gene TRBV20-1; 7 positions match TRBD1. The CDR3 consists of 13 residues. Germline V gene data show CDR1 as DFQATT and CDR2 as SNEGSKA (reference sequence). The CDR3 spells CIVRGPSSGELFF. CDR3 nucleotides: TGCATTGTAAGGGGGCCGTCTAGCGGGGAGCTGTTTTTT.

This clonotype occurred many times. The chain has TRBV5-1 and TRBJ2-1; maybe TRBD2 (5 bases). Germline assignment: CDR1 SGHRS and CDR2 YFSETQ. This CDR3 has 15 residues. V lost 1 base and J 0 bases, leaving 8 bases between the germline ends. In DNA, the CDR3 is TGCGCCAGCAGCTTGTTCGGGAACTCCTACAATGAGCAGTTCTTC. Residues: CASSLFGNSYNEQFF.

The CDR3 DNA reads as TGCAGTGCAGGGAACGGGAATTCACCCCTCCACTTT. It translates to CSAGNGNSPLHF. V gene TRBV20-1 combines with J gene TRBJ1-6; D gene unclear. This CDR3 comprises 12 residues. The germline CDR1 and CDR2 sequences are DFQATT and SNEGSKA (reference sequence). Trimming cost V 6 bases and J 7 bases, with 10 bases left between them.

In this sample, this clonotype turned up many times. The V call is TRBV7-2, the J call TRBJ2-7, with D perhaps TRBD2 (6 bases). The CDR3 has 14 residues. V was clipped by 2 bases and J by 6 bases, with 14 bases between them. Germline CDR1 SGHTA, CDR2 FQGNSA. The CDR3 region has the DNA TGTGCCAGCAGCTTATCGGGGGTCGGGCTCGAGCAGTACTTC. It translates to CASSLSGVGLEQYF.

By sample share, this clonotype is medium-sized. The rearrangement joins TRBV7-8 to TRBJ2-3; D is ambiguous. The germline V and J ends were trimmed by 5 bases and 0 bases, with 18 bases remaining between them. Germline CDR1 and CDR2: SGHVS and FQNEAQ. The CDR3 consists of 17 residues. The CDR3 spells CASSHAVWALSTDTQYF. CDR3 sequence (DNA): TGTGCCAGCAGCCACGCGGTGTGGGCCCTTAGCACAGATACGCAGTATTTT.

V gene TRBV10-3 combines with J gene TRBJ2-5, with 9 bases matching TRBD2. CDR1 ENHRY and CDR2 SYGVKD come from the germline V gene. V lost 5 bases, J lost 2 bases, and 6 bases stayed unmatched. The CDR3 totals 15 residues. Here the CDR3 DNA reads TGTGCCATCAGTTTAGCGGGGGAGGCTCAAGAGACCCAGTACTTC. The encoded protein is CAISLAGEAQETQYF.

The V call is TRBV12-3 or TRBV12-4, the J call TRBJ1-1, with 8 bases that match TRBD1. With 4 bases clipped from V and 3 bases from J, the junction kept 4 bases outside the gene matches. The CDR3 sequence is 14 residues long. The DNA of the CDR3 is TGTGCCAGCAGTTATTCAGGGGGCTACACTGAAGCTTTCTTT. Its protein is CASSYSGGYTEAFF.

The table lists this clonotype with a few counts. The V call is TRBV3-1, the J call TRBJ2-7; D unresolved. Germline V gene lookup returns CDR1 LGHDT and CDR2 YNNKEL (reference sequence). The CDR3 covers 13 residues. V gave up 0 bases and J gave up 6 bases, with 9 bases separating them. CDR3 loop: CASSQDMLREQYF. CDR3 in DNA: TGTGCCAGCAGCCAAGATATGCTCCGCGAGCAGTACTTC.

This clonotype was recorded many times. The rearrangement uses TRBV5-1 and TRBJ2-7; possibly TRBD1 for D (6 bases). Trimming removed 4 bases from V and 3 bases from J, with 11 bases in between. Germline V gene lookup returns CDR1 SGHRS and CDR2 YFSETQ. This CDR3 has 13 amino acids. As DNA, the CDR3 is TGCGCCAGCAGCGACGGACAGAGCTACGAGCAGTACTTC. It encodes CASSDGQSYEQYF.

This clonotype was seen ten or more times. The chain joins TRBV10-3 to TRBJ2-5; TRBD1 aligns across 9 bases. CDR1 is ENHRY and CDR2 is SYGVKD in the germline V gene. This CDR3 contains 16 residues. V gave up 10 bases and J gave up 5 bases; unmatched junction bases: 17. CDR3 coding DNA: TGTGCCACCAACACCCGGACAGGGGCGGATAGGGAGACCCAGTACTTC. Translating gives CATNTRTGADRETQYF.

The chain links TRBV7-3 to TRBJ2-7, with 12 bases matching TRBD2. Germline trimming cut 1 base from V and 8 bases from J; bases unmatched to any gene: 9. CDR3 length: 16 residues. Germline assignment: CDR1 SGHTA and CDR2 FQGTGA. CDR3 nucleotides: TGTGCCAGCAGCTTAAAAGGGACTAGCGGGCCTATGAAGCAGTACTTC. It is translated as CASSLKGTSGPMKQYF.

The genes are TRBV7-2 and TRBJ2-3; D perhaps matches TRBD2 (5 bases). The CDR3 consists of 15 residues. Germline values: CDR1 SGHTA, CDR2 FQGNSA. Trimming pared 3 bases from V and 2 bases from J, leaving 12 bases between. The CDR3 region is CASSFRTGYTDTQYF. The CDR3 DNA is TGTGCCAGCAGCTTCCGTACGGGGTACACAGATACGCAGTATTTT.

The chain is built from TRBV21-1 and TRBJ2-7; TRBD2 is the table's D call, not checked against the DNA. TRBV21-1 is termed a pseudogene. The CDR3 runs to 14 residues. The CDR3 is CANSKEVGGYEQYF. In DNA form, the CDR3 reads TGTGCCAACAGTAAAGAGGTGGGAGGCTACGAGCAGTACTTC.

As for this clonotype: This could be a read error, since a much larger clone is one nucleotide away. The chain combines TRBV6-2 or TRBV6-3 with TRBJ1-1; D remains unclear. CDR3 length: 14 residues. Germline CDR1 reads MNHEY; CDR2 reads SVGEGT. Trimming removed 4 bases from V and 5 bases from J, with 14 bases in between. In DNA, the CDR3 is TGTGCCAGCAGTTGCTCGCCCCGGCGTACTGAAGCTTTCTTT. This translates into CASSCSPRRTEAFF.